These T cell receptor beta chains were read from a single sample in a study of cytomegalovirus exposure and HLA in healthy donors. The data were produced by immunoSEQ multiplex PCR, yet TCRdb's version contains in-frame clones alone and is incomplete. Found here are approximately 100,000 clones, more than 75% of them singletons; the top ten hold over 3.5%. Sample: PBMCs. Source of these receptors: a woman in her forties or fifties in good health and CMV-seropositive. Each CDR3 is given with its conserved first and last residue. A D gene is named only where the DNA matches it firmly. Size is omitted from some rows. Given values are once, few, many or a class for expanded clones.

CDR3aa | CDR3nt | abundance | j_gene | v_gene | d_gene
CATSRDRAGVVDEQFF | TGTGCCACCAGCAGAGACCGGGCGGGAGTAGTTGATGAGCAGTTCTTC | . | TRBJ2-1 | TRBV15 | TRBD2
CAISESEGARDTQYF | TGTGCCATCAGTGAGTCTGAGGGCGCACGAGATACGCAGTATTTT | . | TRBJ2-3 | TRBV10-3 | .
CASSPQGSGNQPQHF | TGTGCCAGCTCACCACAGGGGTCCGGCAATCAGCCCCAGCATTTT | . | TRBJ1-5 | TRBV18 | .
CASSQEGLGGGYYEQYF | TGTGCCAGCAGCCAAGAGGGGTTAGGAGGGGGCTACTACGAGCAGTACTTC | . | TRBJ2-7 | TRBV4-2 | .
CASSESGNEKLFF | TGTGCCAGCAGTGAATCGGGAAATGAAAAACTGTTTTTT | . | TRBJ1-4 | TRBV2 | .
CASSWAGEQYF | TGTGCCAGCAGCTGGGCTGGAGAGCAGTACTTC | . | TRBJ2-7 | TRBV25-1 | .
CASSTRDSSFEQYF | TGTGCCAGCAGCACCCGGGACAGCTCCTTTGAGCAGTACTTC | few | TRBJ2-7 | TRBV7-9 | TRBD1
CASSQSRGASGNTIYF | TGTGCCAGCAGCCAATCGCGGGGAGCCTCTGGAAACACCATATATTTT | . | TRBJ1-3 | TRBV7-9 | .
CASSYNRDVEQFF | TGCGCCAGCAGTTACAACCGGGATGTTGAGCAGTTCTTC | . | TRBJ2-1 | TRBV4-1 | .
CASSLGAGSYEQYF | TGTGCCAGCAGCTTAGGGGCAGGATCCTACGAGCAGTACTTC | . | TRBJ2-7 | TRBV11-3 | .
CATGTGLYEQYF | TGTGCCACCGGGACAGGGCTCTACGAGCAGTACTTC | . | TRBJ2-7 | TRBV6-1 | TRBD1
CATRSVTENTGELFF | TGTGCCACCCGTTCTGTGACTGAGAACACCGGGGAGCTGTTTTTT | . | TRBJ2-2 | TRBV15 | .
CAISGTGGSYEQYF | TGTGCCATCAGCGGGACAGGGGGCTCCTACGAGCAGTACTTC | . | TRBJ2-7 | TRBV10-3 | TRBD1
CASSLWTGGDTQYF | TGTGCCAGCAGCTTATGGACCGGAGGAGATACGCAGTATTTT | . | TRBJ2-3 | TRBV5-8 | .
CASSYSSGEGETQYF | TGTGCCAGCAGTTACTCTTCAGGGGAAGGAGAGACCCAGTACTTC | . | TRBJ2-5 | TRBV6-5 | .
CASRLQVGQETQYF | TGTGCCAGCAGGTTACAGGTCGGCCAAGAGACCCAGTACTTC | . | TRBJ2-5 | TRBV5-6 | .
CASSDLSKGLNYGYTF | TGTGCCAGCAGTGATCTATCTAAGGGACTGAACTATGGCTACACCTTC | . | TRBJ1-2 | TRBV2 | .
CASSPRLGPNTEAFF | TGTGCCAGCAGCCCCAGGTTGGGGCCGAACACTGAAGCTTTCTTT | once | TRBJ1-1 | TRBV11-3 | .
CASSNLKKRPQRSNQPQHF | TGCGCCAGCAGCAATCTTAAGAAGCGGCCCCAAAGAAGCAATCAGCCCCAGCATTTT | . | TRBJ1-5 | TRBV21-1 | .
CASSAYNYGYTF | TGTGCCAGCAGCGCCTATAACTATGGCTACACCTTC | few | TRBJ1-2 | TRBV5-8 | .
CASSLQARSGNTIYF | TGTGCCAGCAGTTTACAGGCACGCTCTGGAAACACCATATATTTT | few | TRBJ1-3 | TRBV6-1 | .
CASSEWRGLAEKLFF | TGTGCCAGCAGTGAATGGAGAGGGTTAGCTGAAAAACTGTTTTTT | few | TRBJ1-4 | TRBV25-1 | .
CASSSHPRQTNTGELFF | TGTGCCAGCAGCTCCCACCCGCGACAGACGAACACCGGGGAGCTGTTTTTT | . | TRBJ2-2 | TRBV9 | .
CASSSRTGREQYF | TGTGCCAGCAGCTCTCGGACAGGGAGGGAGCAGTACTTC | few | TRBJ2-7 | TRBV9 | TRBD1
CASSTPMGEGEQFF | TGTGCCAGCAGCACCCCTATGGGTGAGGGTGAGCAGTTCTTC | . | TRBJ2-1 | TRBV27 | .
CASSQRARAGDTQYF | TGTGCCAGCAGCCAGCGGGCGCGGGCAGGAGATACGCAGTATTTT | . | TRBJ2-3 | TRBV7-6 | .
CADSEGITDTQYF | TGTGCCGATTCCGAGGGCATAACAGATACGCAGTATTTT | . | TRBJ2-3 | TRBV7-8 | .
CASSLTTGGLDEQFF | TGTGCCAGCAGCTTAACGACAGGGGGCTTGGATGAGCAGTTCTTC | . | TRBJ2-1 | TRBV7-3 | TRBD1
CAGGGASTDTQYF | TGTGCCGGCGGGGGGGCCAGCACAGATACGCAGTATTTT | few | TRBJ2-3 | TRBV7-2 | TRBD2
CASSPVASGRSETQYF | TGTGCCAGCTCACCGGTGGCTAGCGGGAGATCAGAGACCCAGTACTTC | . | TRBJ2-5 | TRBV18 | TRBD2
CASSLNTGVTEAFF | TGTGCCAGCAGCTTAAACACAGGGGTCACTGAAGCTTTCTTT | . | TRBJ1-1 | TRBV7-9 | TRBD1
CASSPRDSRTDTQYF | TGTGCCAGCAGCCCGCGGGACAGCCGCACAGATACGCAGTATTTT | . | TRBJ2-3 | TRBV5-6 | .
CASSFRGGQETQYF | TGTGCCAGCAGCTTTCGGGGGGGTCAAGAGACCCAGTACTTC | few | TRBJ2-5 | TRBV7-8 | TRBD2
CASSETVALHF | TGTGCCAGCAGTGAGACAGTTGCCCTCCACTTT | . | TRBJ1-6 | TRBV6-6 | .
CSVATGEGTEAFF | TGCAGCGTCGCGACAGGGGAGGGGACTGAAGCTTTCTTT | . | TRBJ1-1 | TRBV29-1 | TRBD1
CASKTVVSYNEQFF | TGTGCCAGCAAAACAGTGGTCTCCTACAATGAGCAGTTCTTC | . | TRBJ2-1 | TRBV6-5 | .
CASSEGQRYGYTF | TGTGCCAGCAGTGAAGGCCAGCGGTATGGCTACACCTTC | . | TRBJ1-2 | TRBV6-1 | .
CASRDSRYEQYF | TGTGCCAGCAGGGACTCCCGGTACGAGCAGTACTTC | . | TRBJ2-7 | TRBV6-6 | .
CASSQDVKGIGGNQPQHF | TGTGCCAGCAGCCAAGATGTGAAGGGCATAGGGGGCAATCAGCCCCAGCATTTT | once | TRBJ1-5 | TRBV4-2 | .
CASSKAGVPSYEQYF | TGTGCCAGCAGTAAAGCGGGGGTCCCCTCCTACGAGCAGTACTTC | . | TRBJ2-7 | TRBV25-1 | TRBD2
CSVSDMRGTEAFF | TGCAGCGTTTCCGACATGCGGGGCACTGAAGCTTTCTTT | once | TRBJ1-1 | TRBV29-1 | .
CASSHRDGYGYTF | TGCGCCAGTAGTCACAGGGACGGCTATGGCTACACCTTC | once | TRBJ1-2 | TRBV10-1 | .
CASSDGVENTGELFF | TGTGCCAGTAGTGACGGGGTGGAGAACACCGGGGAGCTGTTTTTT | . | TRBJ2-2 | TRBV19 | .
CAISESTLDTWQTEAFF | TGTGCCATCAGTGAGTCAACCCTGGACACCTGGCAGACTGAAGCTTTCTTT | . | TRBJ1-1 | TRBV10-3 | .
CASSLASEWSNQPQHF | TGTGCCAGCAGCTTGGCCTCTGAGTGGAGCAATCAGCCCCAGCATTTT | . | TRBJ1-5 | TRBV5-8 | .
CASSGTGTGATYEQYF | TGTGCCAGCAGTGGAACCGGGACAGGGGCCACCTACGAGCAGTACTTC | . | TRBJ2-7 | TRBV6-6 | TRBD1
CATRPRGPFDEQYF | TGTGCCACCAGGCCCAGGGGACCCTTTGACGAGCAGTACTTC | . | TRBJ2-7 | TRBV15 | .
CASSGGGSVSYEQYF | TGTGCCAGCAGCGGGGGAGGAAGCGTTTCCTACGAGCAGTACTTC | . | TRBJ2-7 | TRBV9 | .
CASSYPTYSNQPQHF | TGTGCCAGCAGCTACCCGACTTATAGCAATCAGCCCCAGCATTTT | . | TRBJ1-5 | TRBV7-8 | .
CASSESGGGEKLFF | TGCGCCAGCAGTGAGTCGGGGGGAGGTGAAAAACTGTTTTTT | . | TRBJ1-4 | TRBV10-1 | .
CASSLTHSGDSPLHF | TGCGCCAGCAGCTTGACTCATAGCGGGGATTCACCCCTCCACTTT | . | TRBJ1-6 | TRBV5-1 | .
CASSSTSGASYEQYF | TGTGCCAGCAGCTCGACTAGCGGGGCTTCCTACGAGCAGTACTTC | . | TRBJ2-7 | TRBV7-9 | TRBD2
CASPFGTGNEKLFF | TGTGCCAGCCCCTTCGGGACAGGGAATGAAAAACTGTTTTTT | few | TRBJ1-4 | TRBV27 | TRBD1
CASSSQGSRPTQYF | TGTGCCAGTAGTTCTCAGGGGAGCCGTCCTACGCAGTATTTT | . | TRBJ2-3 | TRBV19 | .
CASIPLEEPSSYNEQFF | TGTGCCAGCATCCCCCTGGAGGAGCCGAGCTCCTACAATGAGCAGTTCTTC | . | TRBJ2-1 | TRBV5-4 | .
CASSLAPPNRDRNQPQHF | TGTGCCAGCAGTTTGGCACCCCCCAACAGGGATAGGAATCAGCCCCAGCATTTT | . | TRBJ1-5 | TRBV28 | .
CASSLGLAGGYEQYF | TGTGCCAGCAGCCTGGGACTAGCGGGAGGATACGAGCAGTACTTC | . | TRBJ2-7 | TRBV9 | TRBD2